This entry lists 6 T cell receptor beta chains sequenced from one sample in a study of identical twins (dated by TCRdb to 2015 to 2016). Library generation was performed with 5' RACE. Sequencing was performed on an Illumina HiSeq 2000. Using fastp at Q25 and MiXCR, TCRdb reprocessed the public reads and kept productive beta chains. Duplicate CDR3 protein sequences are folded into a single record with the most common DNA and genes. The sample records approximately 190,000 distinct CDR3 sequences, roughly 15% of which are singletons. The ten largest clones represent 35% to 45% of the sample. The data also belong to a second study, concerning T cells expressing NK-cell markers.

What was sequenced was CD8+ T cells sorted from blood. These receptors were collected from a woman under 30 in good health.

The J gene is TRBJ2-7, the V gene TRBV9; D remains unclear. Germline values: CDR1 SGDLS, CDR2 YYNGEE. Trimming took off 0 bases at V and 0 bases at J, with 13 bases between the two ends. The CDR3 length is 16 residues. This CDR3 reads CASSVGAGLSSYEQYF. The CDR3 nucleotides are TGTGCCAGCAGCGTAGGAGCAGGCCTGAGCTCCTACGAGCAGTACTTC. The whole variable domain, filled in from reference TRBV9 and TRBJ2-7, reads DSGVTQTPKHLITATGQRVTLRCSPRSGDLSVYWYQQSLDQGLQFLIQYYNGEERAKGNILERFSAQQFPDLHSELNLSSLELGDSALYFCASSVGAGLSSYEQYFGPGTRLTVT.

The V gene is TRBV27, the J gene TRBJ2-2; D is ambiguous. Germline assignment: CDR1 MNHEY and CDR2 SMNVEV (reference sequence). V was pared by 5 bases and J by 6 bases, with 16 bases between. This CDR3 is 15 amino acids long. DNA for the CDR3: TGTGCCAGCAGTCCCCTCCATGGTGAGGCCGGGGAGCTGTTTTTT. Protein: CASSPLHGEAGELFF.

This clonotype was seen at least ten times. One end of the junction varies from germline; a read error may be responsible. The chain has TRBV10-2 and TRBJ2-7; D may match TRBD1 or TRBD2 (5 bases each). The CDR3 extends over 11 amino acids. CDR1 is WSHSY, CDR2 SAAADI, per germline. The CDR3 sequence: CASSEGYEQYF. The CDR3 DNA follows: TGTGCCAGCAGTGAGGGGTACGAGCAGTACTTC.

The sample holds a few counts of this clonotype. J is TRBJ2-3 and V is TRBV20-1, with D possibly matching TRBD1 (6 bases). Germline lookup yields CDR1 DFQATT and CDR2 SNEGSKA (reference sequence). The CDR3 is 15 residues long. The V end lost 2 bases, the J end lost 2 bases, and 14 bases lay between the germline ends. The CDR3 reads CSARFRDKLTDTQYF. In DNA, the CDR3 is TGCAGTGCTAGATTCCGGGACAAACTCACAGATACGCAGTATTTT.

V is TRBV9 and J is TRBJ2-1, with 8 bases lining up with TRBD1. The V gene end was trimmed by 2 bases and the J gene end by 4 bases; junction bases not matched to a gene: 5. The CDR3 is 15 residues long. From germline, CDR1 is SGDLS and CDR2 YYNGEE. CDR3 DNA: TGTGCCAGCAGCGTTGGACAGGGCTTATACAATGAGCAGTTCTTC. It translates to CASSVGQGLYNEQFF.

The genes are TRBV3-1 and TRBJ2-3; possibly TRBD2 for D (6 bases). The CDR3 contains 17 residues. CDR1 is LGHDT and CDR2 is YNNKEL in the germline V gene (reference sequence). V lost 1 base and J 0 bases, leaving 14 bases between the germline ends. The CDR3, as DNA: TGTGCCAGCAGCCAAGTGTGGGCGGGAAGTAGCACAGATACGCAGTATTTT. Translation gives CASSQVWAGSSTDTQYF.